This T cell receptor (beta chain) was identified during a study of T cells in Graves' hyperthyroidism and ophthalmopathy. From RNA transcripts, TCR beta CDR3 regions were amplified. An initial round of RT-PCR targeting the TCR CDR3 relied on the HTBI primer set. TCRdb redid the calling of the multiplex PCR reads with MiXCR, one entry per CDR3 protein. Among around 300,000 distinct CDR3 sequences listed, about 13% were seen once. This clonotype was recorded many times. V was cut by 4 bases and J by 5 bases, with 11 bases left in between. The CDR3 spans 12 residues. Germline V CDR1 and CDR2: GTSNPN, SVGIG (reference sequence).

The V and J genes are TRBV30 and TRBJ2-5; possible D gene TRBD2, 6 bases. The source is a woman between 35 and 50 years old with Graves' hyperthyroidism. The material sequenced was blood. The CDR3 sequence: CAWTRLAETQYF. The CDR3 DNA reads as TGTGCCTGGACTAGGCTAGCGGAGACCCAGTACTTC.